This T cell receptor beta chain was documented in a study of CD4 T cells in relation to SARS-CoV-2 and coronaviruses. Study-level points and caveats: Memory recall responses, not primary responses primed in culture, are what the assay detects. In around two thirds of donors, memory CD4+ clonotypes crossrecognized SARS-CoV-2 and at least one common cold coronavirus spike. Compared with monoreactive clones, crossreactive clones showed significantly weaker SARS-CoV-2 expansion.

In the case of this clone: As yet, its antigen is unknown.

Before the COVID-19 pandemic, during about 2011-2019, CD4+ T cells were taken from unexposed donors. The V gene's germline CDR1 is MDHEN and CDR2 SYDVKM. The CDR3 has 20 amino acids. Trimming took off 6 bases at V and 0 bases at J, with 24 bases between the two ends. Deep TCR-beta sequencing used DNA from uncultured naive and memory CD4+ T cells. Sequenced by immunoSEQ multiplex PCR; TCRdb stores in-frame clones only, minus some. The repertoire holds 60,000 or so clones, with approximately 94% as singletons. The V and J genes are TRBV28 and TRBJ2-6; TRBD2 is a possible D gene (5 bases). Sequencing input: naive CD4+ T cells from PBMCs. Subset of the sample: naive CD4+ T cells isolated by negative enrichment. The sequence derives from a human donor in good health. This chain's CDR3 is CASRAALGGSSSSGANVLTF. The DNA for the CDR3 is TGTGCCAGCAGAGCGGCCCTAGGTGGCAGTTCTAGCTCTGGGGCCAACGTCCTGACTTTC.